This section outlines one T cell receptor beta chain sequence together with its context. These data come from a study of T cell repertoires in cytomegalovirus infection. Study in general: Signatures in public TCR beta sequences pointed to both CMV infection and matching HLA type.

Each CDR3 protein is one row after TCRdb ran MiXCR on the reads. The repertoire has roughly 760,000 distinct CDR3 sequences, approximately 40% of them found once; the top ten carry roughly 2.8%. The ends were cut back, 4 bases at V and 3 bases at J, with 13 bases in the middle. The CDR3 spans 15 residues. Germline V CDR1 and CDR2: MNHNS, SASEGT. The chain carries TRBV6-1 and TRBJ2-4; D uncertain. This sequence originates from a human donor in good health (CMV status not recorded). Some clones in this sample may be carry-over from other donors' samples. The sequenced sample consisted of PBMCs. The CDR3 loop reads CASSAGFEGKNIQYF. In nucleotides, the CDR3 is TGTGCCAGCAGTGCCGGGTTTGAAGGCAAAAACATTCAGTACTTC.